The 28 T cell receptor beta chains in this list originate from one sample, sequenced in a study of tumor-infiltrating lymphocytes in primary liver carcinoma. From about 490 ng of total RNA, TCR beta-specific cDNA was reverse-transcribed using a constant-region primer. What produced the TCR beta libraries was three nested multiplex PCR rounds using slightly modified ARM-PCR. The first two PCR rounds used TRBV1-TRBV30 forward primers with a C-beta reverse primer, about 10 cycles each. TCRdb re-called the multiplex PCR reads with MiXCR, one entry per CDR3 protein. This table holds 190,000 or so distinct CDR3 sequences, around three fifths found once. RNA isolated from unsorted whole blood supplied the blood RNA, with germline DNA also extracted. Material for sequencing was peripheral blood. These receptors all come from a woman aged 60-75 years with primary liver carcinoma and hepatitis B virus infection.

As regards this clonotype: One end of the junction is discordant with germline, which a read error may explain. This sequence joins TRBV12-3 or TRBV12-4 and TRBJ2-2; 11 nucleotides match TRBD1. The CDR3 is 18 residues long. The CDR3 sequence: CASSFAKSGQGGSGEPFF. As DNA, the CDR3 is TGTGCCAGCAGTTTCGCGAAATCGGGACAGGGGGGCTCCGGGGAGCCGTTTTTT.

This chain connects TRBV5-1 to TRBJ1-2; D call uncertain. Germline loops: CDR1 SGHRS, CDR2 YFSETQ. This CDR3 spans 13 amino acids. V lost 2 bases and J 8 bases, leaving 13 bases between the germline ends. The CDR3 reads CASSFNRLRGYTF. In nucleotides, the CDR3 is TGCGCCAGCAGCTTCAATCGGTTGAGGGGCTACACCTTC.

Regarding this clonotype: Germline and junction disagree at one end, which may indicate a read error. This rearrangement joins TRBV11-2 to TRBJ2-5; possibly TRBD1 for D (5 bases). Per the germline V gene, CDR1 is SGHAT and CDR2 is FQNNGV. This CDR3 has 20 amino acids. The CDR3 reads CTSSLGLSPTRGGWQETQYF. The DNA of the CDR3 is TGTACCAGCAGCTTAGGCCTAAGCCCGACAAGGGGTGGGTGGCAAGAGACCCAATACTTC.

On this clonotype itself: A much larger clone lies one base from this, so it may be a read error. This chain uses TRBV4-2 with TRBJ2-2, with D possibly TRBD2 on 5 matching bases. The CDR3 extends over 15 amino acids. Germline V gene sequence: CDR1 LGHNA, CDR2 YNFKEQ. The CDR3 here is CASSPSGSNTGELLF. CDR3 nucleotides: TGTGCCAGCAGCCCATCGGGGTCGAACACCGGGGAGCTGCTTTTT.

This clonotype was observed a handful of times. This sequence joins TRBV7-9 and TRBJ1-1, with TRBD1 as a possible D gene (6 bases). Germline V gene sequence: CDR1 SEHNR, CDR2 FQNEAQ (reference sequence). Trimming took 0 bases from V and 4 from J, leaving 12 bases between them. There are 15 residues in the CDR3. CDR3: CASSLAQGPGTEAFF. CDR3 nucleotide sequence: TGTGCCAGCAGCTTAGCTCAGGGGCCGGGCACTGAAGCTTTCTTT.

V gene TRBV6-5 combines with J gene TRBJ1-2; D not certain. Germline V gives CDR1 MNHEY, CDR2 SVGAGI. The CDR3 spans 21 residues. V was shortened by 1 base and J by 4 bases, with 31 bases between the two germline ends. The CDR3 DNA reads as TGTGCCAGCAGTTACTGTTCAGTTAGCTACGCGGCTCCCGTAATAGGCTATGGCTACACCTTC. Encoded protein: CASSYCSVSYAAPVIGYGYTF.

The rearrangement joins TRBV7-9 to TRBJ2-5; 7 nucleotides line up with TRBD1. The CDR3 spans 14 residues. Germline CDR1 is SEHNR and CDR2 is FQNEAQ (reference sequence). V trimming: 4 bases; J trimming: 5 bases; junction bases outside the gene matches: 7. This chain's CDR3 is CASSSTGRGETQYF. CDR3 nucleotide sequence: TGTGCCAGCAGCTCGACAGGGAGAGGGGAGACCCAGTACTTC.

This clonotype was observed at least ten times. The V and J genes are TRBV4-2 and TRBJ2-1, with 11 bases matching TRBD2. The CDR3 totals 16 residues. With 0 bases clipped from V and 10 bases from J, the junction kept 8 bases outside the gene matches. The V gene's germline CDR1 is LGHNA and CDR2 YNFKEQ. CDR3 in DNA: TGTGCCAGCAGCCAAGATCTAGCGGGAGGATGGGGGGAGCAGTTCTTC. This codes for CASSQDLAGGWGEQFF.

For this clonotype: Likely a read error: the CDR3 ends without its conserved phenylalanine or tryptophan. This chain links TRBV29-1 with TRBJ2-6, with TRBD1 identical over 10 bases. Germline CDR1 SQVTM, CDR2 ANQGSEA. The CDR3 is made up of 19 amino acids. CDR3 loop: CRVEAPPGTGDTGANVLTV. The CDR3 DNA follows: TGCAGGGTTGAAGCCCCCCCCGGGACAGGGGATACTGGGGCCAACGTCCTGACTGTC.

This clonotype was seen a single time. V is TRBV6-1 and J is TRBJ1-1; D gene unclear. Germline values: CDR1 MNHNS, CDR2 SASEGT. The CDR3 consists of 13 residues. The CDR3 sequence is CTGSSYRDTEAFF. The DNA for the CDR3 is TGTACCGGCAGTTCTTACAGAGACACTGAAGCTTTCTTT.

On this clonotype itself: A much larger clone sits a single nucleotide away, making a read error possible. CDR3 sequence (DNA): TGTGTCAGCAGTGAAGCGGGCTCCGGGCTTGGCTACACCTTC. Its protein product is CVSSEAGSGLGYTF. The chain employs TRBV6-1 and TRBJ1-2, with D uncertain. This CDR3 has 14 amino acids. Germline lookup yields CDR1 MNHNS and CDR2 SASEGT.

This clonotype was recorded once. This chain joins TRBV6-5 and TRBJ2-7; a weak D match, TRBD1 (5 bases). Germline V lookup: CDR1 MNHEY, CDR2 SVGAGI. The CDR3 runs to 16 residues. Trimming stripped 4 bases from V and 0 bases from J, with 16 bases between. CDR3 sequence (DNA): TGTGCCAGCAGTTGCGCGATGGAGACAGTCTCCTACGAGCAGTACTTC. Protein sequence: CASSCAMETVSYEQYF.

The rearrangement joins TRBV28 to TRBJ2-1; 9 nucleotides line up with TRBD2. The CDR3 is 15 amino acids. The germline gives CDR1 MDHEN, CDR2 SYDVKM. J lost 14 bases, V lost 5 bases, and 16 bases had no gene match. The CDR3 spells CASSLSRWLAGFEFF. The CDR3 DNA reads TGTGCCAGCAGTCTATCCAGGTGGCTAGCGGGATTTGAGTTCTTC.

There are many counts of this clonotype. The V call is TRBV6-2 or TRBV6-3, the J call TRBJ2-4; 7 bases map to TRBD2. The CDR3 contains 14 residues. J gave up 7 bases and V 7 bases, and 10 bases lay outside the gene matches. Looked up from germline, CDR1 is MNHEY and CDR2 is SVGEGT. CDR3 region: CASTNGGSGNIQYF. In DNA form, the CDR3 reads TGTGCCAGCACCAACGGTGGTAGCGGGAACATTCAGTACTTC.

The chain combines TRBV5-1 with TRBJ2-1; 15 nucleotides match TRBD2. Germline V lookup: CDR1 SGHRS, CDR2 YFSETQ. The CDR3 extends over 17 amino acids. The V segment lost 1 base and the J segment 6 bases; nucleotides outside the gene matches: 5. Here the CDR3 reads CASSLPGLAGGPNEQFF. The CDR3 nucleotides read TGCGCCAGCAGCTTGCCCGGACTAGCGGGAGGGCCCAATGAGCAGTTCTTC.

This clonotype was seen only a few times. A much larger clone is a single base away; this may be a read error. The chain employs TRBV5-6 and TRBJ2-1; D might be TRBD2 (6 bases). There are 15 residues in the CDR3. Germline V gene data show CDR1 as SGHDT and CDR2 as YYEEEE. Trimming took 0 bases from V and 6 from J, leaving 13 bases between them. Here the CDR3 reads CASSLGFMGGNEQFF. Here the CDR3 DNA reads TGTGCCAGCAGCTTGGGTTTCATGGGGGGCAATGAGCAGTTCTTC.

Many counts were recorded for this clonotype. The V call is TRBV28, the J call TRBJ2-3; tentatively, D is TRBD1 (5 bases). V lost 2 bases to trimming and J lost 6 bases, with 15 bases between them. The CDR3 has 15 amino acids. Germline CDR1 and CDR2: MDHEN and SYDVKM. In DNA form, the CDR3 reads TGTGCCAGCAGTTTAGAAGGGGAAGGGGTCGATACGCAGTATTTT. It is translated as CASSLEGEGVDTQYF.

This clonotype was recorded at least ten times. Here the CDR3 reads CASSRRDRGLEQYF. In DNA, the CDR3 is TGTGCCAGCAGTCGCCGGGACAGAGGCCTCGAGCAGTACTTC. The genes are TRBV6-5 and TRBJ2-7; 7 nucleotides align to TRBD1. The CDR3 has 14 residues. After removal of 5 bases from V and 6 bases from J, the junction contained 10 bases not matched to a gene. CDR1 is MNHEY and CDR2 is SVGAGI in the germline V gene.

Note on this clonotype: A read error may explain this, as a much larger clone is one base away. The chain recombines TRBV5-1 with TRBJ2-2, with D perhaps TRBD1 or TRBD2 (5 bases each). This CDR3 has 16 residues. V lost 3 bases, J lost 6 bases, and 18 bases lay in between. Germline CDR1 is SGHRS and CDR2 is YFSETQ. CDR3 sequence: CASSSGHGQVSGELFF. In DNA form, the CDR3 reads TGCGCCAGCAGCTCGGGGCATGGTCAGGTTTCCGGGGAGCTGTTTTTT.

The count of this clonotype is one. A read error may explain this, as a much larger clone is one base away. The chain recombines TRBV29-1 with TRBJ1-3, with 7 bases fitting TRBD1. The CDR3 consists of 15 residues. V trimming: 2 bases; J trimming: 2 bases; junction bases outside the gene matches: 6. Per germline, CDR1 SQVTM and CDR2 ANQGSEA. The CDR3 reads CSVERGGATGNTIYF. The DNA of the CDR3 is TGCAGCGTTGAAAGAGGGGGCGCGACTGGAAACACCATATATTTT.

This clonotype was detected ten times or more. The chain combines TRBV4-1 with TRBJ1-6; 8 bases match TRBD1. Germline V CDR1 and CDR2: MGHRA, YSYEKL. V shed 0 bases, J shed 7 bases, and the junction held 2 bases outside the gene matches. The CDR3 spans 15 residues. The CDR3 loop is CASSQEGQANSPLHF. In DNA, the CDR3 is TGCGCCAGCAGCCAAGAGGGACAGGCCAATTCACCCCTCCACTTT.

Concerning this clonotype itself: A read error is likely, as this CDR3 ends without the conserved phenylalanine or tryptophan. The chain recombines TRBV12-3 or TRBV12-4 with TRBJ2-2; no reliable D call. Trimming removed 5 bases from V and 1 base from J, with 17 bases in between. The CDR3 sequence is 17 residues long. CDR3 loop: CASSRVSDPMNTGELFS. The DNA of the CDR3 is TGTGCCAGCAGTCGGGTATCCGACCCCATGAACACCGGGGAGCTGTTTTCT.

As regards this clonotype: Given a much more abundant clone one base away, this may be a read error. This rearrangement joins TRBV5-5 to TRBJ2-5; D gene ambiguous. This CDR3 comprises 14 residues. Germline-derived CDR1 and CDR2 are SGHKS and YYEKEE (reference sequence). CDR3: CGSSLGRREETQYF. The CDR3 DNA is TGTGGCAGCAGCTTGGGTCGTCGGGAAGAGACCCAGTACTTC.

With regard to this clonotype: A single base separates this from a much larger clone, so it may be a read error. This CDR3 fails to terminate in the conserved phenylalanine or tryptophan, so it likely reflects a read error. The chain couples TRBV5-4 to TRBJ2-2; maybe TRBD1 (6 bases). The V and J ends lost 0 bases and 1 base respectively, with 10 bases between them. CDR3 length: 16 residues. In germline, CDR1 is SGHNT, CDR2 YYREEE (reference sequence). The CDR3 protein is CASSLGDMGNTGELFS. CDR3 DNA sequence: TGTGCCAGCAGCTTGGGGGACATGGGGAACACCGGGGAGCTGTTTTCT.

A word on this clonotype: At one end the junction does not follow the germline gene, possibly because of a read error. The gene calls are TRBV29-1 and TRBJ1-1; unclear D gene. Germline CDR1 reads SQVTM; CDR2 reads ANQGSEA. The CDR3 contains 13 residues. CDR3 residues: CSVAALTATGAFF. Written as DNA, the CDR3 is TGCAGCGTTGCGGCCCTAACGGCCACTGGAGCTTTCTTT.

A note on this clonotype: This CDR3 is missing its conserved last phenylalanine or tryptophan, likely due to a read error. The chain combines TRBV25-1 with TRBJ2-5, with D maybe TRBD2 (6 bases). CDR3 size: 15 residues. Trimming stripped 1 base from V and 4 bases from J, with 13 bases between. CDR1 and CDR2 (germline): MGHDK, SYGVNS. CDR3: CASSESIGSGETQYS. The CDR3 nucleotides are TGTGCCAGCAGTGAATCCATCGGGAGTGGAGAGACCCAGTACTCC.

This clonotype appeared a few times. The genes are TRBV18 and TRBJ1-1, with a tentative D call TRBD1 (6 bases). CDR1 KGHSH and CDR2 LQKENI come from the germline V gene. The CDR3 spans 16 residues. Trimming stripped 4 bases from V and 0 bases from J, with 15 bases between. The CDR3 spells CASSQGPTGMNTEAFF. CDR3 DNA: TGTGCCAGCTCACAAGGTCCTACAGGGATGAACACTGAAGCTTTCTTT.

With respect to this clonotype: Its ends do not fully match the called genes, so a read error is possible. This rearrangement joins TRBV11-1 to TRBJ1-1, with D unresolved. The CDR3 runs 13 residues. The germline CDR1 and CDR2 sequences are SGHAT and FQDESV (reference sequence). In DNA, the CDR3 is TGTGTCAGCAGTCGTTCACTGGCCACTGAAGCTTTCTTT. Translation: CVSSRSLATEAFF.